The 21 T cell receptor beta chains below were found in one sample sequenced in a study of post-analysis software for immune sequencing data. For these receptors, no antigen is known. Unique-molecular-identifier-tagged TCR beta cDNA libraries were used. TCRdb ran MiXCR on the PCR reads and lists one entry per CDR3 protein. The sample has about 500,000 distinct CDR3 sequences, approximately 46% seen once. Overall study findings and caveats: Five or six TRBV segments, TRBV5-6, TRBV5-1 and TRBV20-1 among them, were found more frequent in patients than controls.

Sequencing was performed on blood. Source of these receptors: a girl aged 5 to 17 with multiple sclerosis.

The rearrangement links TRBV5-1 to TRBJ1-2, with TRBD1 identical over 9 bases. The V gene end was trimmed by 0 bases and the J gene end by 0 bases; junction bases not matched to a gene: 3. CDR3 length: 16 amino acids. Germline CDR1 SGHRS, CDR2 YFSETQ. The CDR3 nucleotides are TGCGCCAGCAGCTTGGGGGACAGGGATACTAACTATGGCTACACCTTC. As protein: CASSLGDRDTNYGYTF.

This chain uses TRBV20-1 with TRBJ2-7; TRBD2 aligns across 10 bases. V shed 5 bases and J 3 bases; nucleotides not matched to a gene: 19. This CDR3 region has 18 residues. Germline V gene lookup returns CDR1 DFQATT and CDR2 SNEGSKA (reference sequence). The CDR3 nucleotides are TGCAGTGCTTCCAACTCAGGGGGCGTACAGCGGGAGGGCTACGAGCAGTACTTC. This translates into CSASNSGGVQREGYEQYF.

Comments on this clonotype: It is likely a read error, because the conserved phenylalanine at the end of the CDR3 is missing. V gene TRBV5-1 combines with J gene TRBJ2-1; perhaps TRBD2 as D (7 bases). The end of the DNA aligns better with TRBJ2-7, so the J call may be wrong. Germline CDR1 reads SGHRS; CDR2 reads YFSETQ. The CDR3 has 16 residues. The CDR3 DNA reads TGCGCCAGCAGCTTGGCCGGCGGGGGCACCTACAATGAGCAGTACCTC. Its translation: CASSLAGGGTYNEQYL.

CDR3 nucleotides: TGTGCCAGCAGCTTACAGGCGGGAACCTCGGATGAGCAGTTCTTC. This translates into CASSLQAGTSDEQFF. This chain uses TRBV7-3 with TRBJ2-1; weak D call: TRBD2 (6 bases). CDR3 size: 15 residues. Germline loops: CDR1 SGHTA, CDR2 FQGTGA. Trimming pared 2 bases from V and 8 bases from J, leaving 16 bases between.

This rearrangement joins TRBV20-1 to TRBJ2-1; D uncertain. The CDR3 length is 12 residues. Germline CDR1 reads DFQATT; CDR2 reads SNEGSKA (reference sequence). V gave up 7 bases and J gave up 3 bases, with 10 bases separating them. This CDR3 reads CSVEAGYNEQFF. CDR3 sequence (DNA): TGCAGTGTTGAAGCTGGCTACAATGAGCAGTTCTTC.

CDR3 coding DNA: TGTGCCAGCAGCGAGGGGGACAGACGTTTTAATGGCTACACCTTC. Translating it yields CASSEGDRRFNGYTF. The rearrangement links TRBV9 to TRBJ1-2; 7 nucleotides match TRBD1. The germline V gene encodes CDR1 SGDLS and CDR2 YYNGEE. The CDR3 is 15 amino acids. V gave up 3 bases and J gave up 6 bases; unmatched junction bases: 11.

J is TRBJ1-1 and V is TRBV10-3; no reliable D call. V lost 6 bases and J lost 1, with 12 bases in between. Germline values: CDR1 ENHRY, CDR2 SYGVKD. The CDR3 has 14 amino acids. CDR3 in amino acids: CAISETPGNTEAFF. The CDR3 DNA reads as TGTGCCATCAGCGAGACTCCAGGGAACACTGAAGCTTTCTTT.

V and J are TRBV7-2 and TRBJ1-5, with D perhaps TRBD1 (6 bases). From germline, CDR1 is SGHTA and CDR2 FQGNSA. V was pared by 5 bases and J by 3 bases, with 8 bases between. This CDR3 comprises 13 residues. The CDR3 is CASSRDTNQPQHF. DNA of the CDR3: TGTGCCAGCAGCCGGGACACCAATCAGCCCCAGCATTTT.

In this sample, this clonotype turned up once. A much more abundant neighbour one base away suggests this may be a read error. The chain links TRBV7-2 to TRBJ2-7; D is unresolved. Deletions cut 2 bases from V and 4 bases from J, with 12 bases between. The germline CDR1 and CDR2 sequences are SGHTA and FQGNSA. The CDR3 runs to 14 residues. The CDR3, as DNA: TGTGCCAGCAGCTTATGCGCCAGTGATTACGAGCAGTACTTC. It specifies CASSLCASDYEQYF.

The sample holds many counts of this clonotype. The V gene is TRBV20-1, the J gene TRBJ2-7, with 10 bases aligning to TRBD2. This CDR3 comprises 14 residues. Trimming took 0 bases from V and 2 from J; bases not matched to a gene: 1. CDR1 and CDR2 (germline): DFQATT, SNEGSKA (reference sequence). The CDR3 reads CSARDGTSAYEQYF. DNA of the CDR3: TGCAGTGCTAGAGATGGGACTAGCGCCTACGAGCAGTACTTC.

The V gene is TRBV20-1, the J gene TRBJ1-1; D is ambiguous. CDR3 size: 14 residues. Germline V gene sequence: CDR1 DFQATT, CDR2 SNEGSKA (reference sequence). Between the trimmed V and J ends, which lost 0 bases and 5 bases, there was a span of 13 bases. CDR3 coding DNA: TGCAGTGCTAGAGATGGGAATCGTATTACTGAAGCTTTCTTT. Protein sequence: CSARDGNRITEAFF.

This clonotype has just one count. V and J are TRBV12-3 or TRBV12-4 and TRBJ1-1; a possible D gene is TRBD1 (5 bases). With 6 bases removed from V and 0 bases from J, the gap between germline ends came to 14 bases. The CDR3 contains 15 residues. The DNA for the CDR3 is TGTGCCAGCAGACCTTCAGGGCGGTTGAACACTGAAGCTTTCTTT. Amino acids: CASRPSGRLNTEAFF.

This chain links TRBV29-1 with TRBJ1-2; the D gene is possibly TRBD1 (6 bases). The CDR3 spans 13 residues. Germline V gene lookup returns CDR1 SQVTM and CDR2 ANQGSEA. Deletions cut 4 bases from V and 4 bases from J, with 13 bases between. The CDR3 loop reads CSVGGQQGYGYTF. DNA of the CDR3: TGCAGCGTTGGGGGCCAACAGGGCTATGGCTACACCTTC.

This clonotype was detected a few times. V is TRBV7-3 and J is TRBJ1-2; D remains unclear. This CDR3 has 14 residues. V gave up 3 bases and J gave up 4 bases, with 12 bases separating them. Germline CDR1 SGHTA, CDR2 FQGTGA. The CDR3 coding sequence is TGTGCCAGCAGCTTCATGACGGTACCCTATGGCTACACCTTC. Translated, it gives CASSFMTVPYGYTF. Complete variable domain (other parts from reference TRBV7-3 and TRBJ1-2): GAGVSQTPSNKVTEKGKYVELRCDPISGHTALYWYRQSLGQGPEFLIYFQGTGAADDSGLPNDRFFAVRPEGSVSTLKIQRTERGDSAVYLCASSFMTVPYGYTFGSGTRLTVV.

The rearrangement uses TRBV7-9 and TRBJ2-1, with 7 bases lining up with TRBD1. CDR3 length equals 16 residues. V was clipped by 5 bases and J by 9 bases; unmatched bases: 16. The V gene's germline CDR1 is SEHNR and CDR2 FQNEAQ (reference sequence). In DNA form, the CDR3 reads TGTGCCAGCAGCAAAACAGGGGTCTACACGGAGGTTGAGCAGTTCTTC. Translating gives CASSKTGVYTEVEQFF.

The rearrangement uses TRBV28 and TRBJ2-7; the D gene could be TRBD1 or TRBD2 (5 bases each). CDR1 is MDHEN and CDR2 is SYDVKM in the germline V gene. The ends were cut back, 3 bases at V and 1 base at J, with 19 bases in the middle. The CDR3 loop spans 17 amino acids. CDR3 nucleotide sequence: TGTGCCAGCAGTTTTGGCTTCATTTCGGGGCCGTCCTACGAGCAGTACTTC. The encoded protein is CASSFGFISGPSYEQYF. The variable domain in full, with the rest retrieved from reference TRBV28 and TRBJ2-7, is DVKVTQSSRYLVKRTGEKVFLECVQDMDHENMFWYRQDPGLGLRLIYFSYDVKMKEKGDIPEGYSVSREKKERFSLILESASTNQTSMYLCASSFGFISGPSYEQYFGPGTRLTVT.

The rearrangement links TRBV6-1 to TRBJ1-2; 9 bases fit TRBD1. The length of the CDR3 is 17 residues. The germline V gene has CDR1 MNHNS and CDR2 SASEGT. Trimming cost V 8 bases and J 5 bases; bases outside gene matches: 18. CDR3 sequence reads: CASSPGPRRQGEYGYTF. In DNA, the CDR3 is TGTGCCAGCTCCCCGGGCCCCCGCAGACAGGGGGAATATGGCTACACCTTC.

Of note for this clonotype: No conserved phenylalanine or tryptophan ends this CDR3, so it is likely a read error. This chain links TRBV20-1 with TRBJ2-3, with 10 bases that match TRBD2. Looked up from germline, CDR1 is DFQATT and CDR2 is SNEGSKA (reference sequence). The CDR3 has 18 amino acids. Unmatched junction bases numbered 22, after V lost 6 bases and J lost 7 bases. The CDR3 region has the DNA TGCAGTGCCAAACCAACTAGCGGGACCTCCCATCGCGGTAATACGCAGTATCTT. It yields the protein CSAKPTSGTSHRGNTQYL.

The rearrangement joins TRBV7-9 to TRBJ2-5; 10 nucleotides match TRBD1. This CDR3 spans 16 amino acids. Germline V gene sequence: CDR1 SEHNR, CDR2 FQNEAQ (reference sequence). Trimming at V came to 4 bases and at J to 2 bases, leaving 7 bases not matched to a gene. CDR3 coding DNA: TGTGCCAGCAGCTCTCGGGACAGGGGATTTCAAGAGACCCAGTACTTC. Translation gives CASSSRDRGFQETQYF.

The CDR3 DNA reads as TGCAGTGCTAGAGATGTATCGGGCACAGATACGCAGTATTTT. Translation gives CSARDVSGTDTQYF. V and J are TRBV20-1 and TRBJ2-3; D unclear. The V end lost 0 bases, the J end lost 1 base, and 8 bases lay between the germline ends. This CDR3 has 14 amino acids. In germline, CDR1 is DFQATT, CDR2 SNEGSKA (reference sequence).

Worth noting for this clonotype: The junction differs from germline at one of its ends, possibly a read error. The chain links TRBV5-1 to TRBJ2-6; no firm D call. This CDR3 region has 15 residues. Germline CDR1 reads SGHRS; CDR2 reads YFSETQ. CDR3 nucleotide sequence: TGCGCCAGCAGCTTGGCCCGCTCTGGGACCAACGTCCTGACTTTC. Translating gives CASSLARSGTNVLTF.